This T cell receptor beta chain was profiled in a study of T cell responses to AZD1222 COVID-19 vaccine. General study findings and limits: Spike was spanned by vaccine-associated CD4 TCRs, with dominance at 160-218 and 743-854. Among those given AZD1222, only five or six were seropositive at baseline.

A remark on this clone: What it recognizes is unknown.

From germline, CDR1 is SGHRS and CDR2 YFSETQ. The V and J ends lost 2 bases and 5 bases, in that order; junction bases with no gene match: 16. This CDR3 is 18 amino acids long. Sequencing was performed with immunoSEQ multiplex PCR; in TCRdb, only in-frame clones are kept and a portion is missing. The sample has 85,000 to 130,000 clones; roughly nine tenths are singletons. The input for sequencing was peripheral blood, taken on day 0 of AZD1222 vaccination. The J gene is TRBJ2-1, the V gene TRBV5-1; 7 bases fit TRBD2. The receptor was isolated from an adult in good health. CDR3 loop: CASSFSLVAGTTNNEQFF. The DNA of the CDR3 is TGCGCCAGCAGCTTCTCCCTAGTAGCGGGCACGACTAACAATGAGCAGTTCTTC.